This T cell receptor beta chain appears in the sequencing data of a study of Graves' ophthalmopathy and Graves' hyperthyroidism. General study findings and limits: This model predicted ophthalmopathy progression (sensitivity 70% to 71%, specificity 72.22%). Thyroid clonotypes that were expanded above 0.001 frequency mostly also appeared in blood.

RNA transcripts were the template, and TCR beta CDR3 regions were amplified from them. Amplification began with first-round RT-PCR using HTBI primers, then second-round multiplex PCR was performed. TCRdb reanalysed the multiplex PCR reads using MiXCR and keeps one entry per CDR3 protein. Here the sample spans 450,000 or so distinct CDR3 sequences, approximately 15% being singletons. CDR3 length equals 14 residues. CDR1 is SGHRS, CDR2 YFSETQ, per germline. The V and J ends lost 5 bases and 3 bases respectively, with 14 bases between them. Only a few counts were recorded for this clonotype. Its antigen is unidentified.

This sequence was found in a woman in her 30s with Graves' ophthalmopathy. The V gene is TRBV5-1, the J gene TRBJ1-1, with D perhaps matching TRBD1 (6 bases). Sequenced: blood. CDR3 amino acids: CASRGWGRDTEAFF. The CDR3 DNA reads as TGCGCCAGCAGAGGTTGGGGGCGGGACACTGAAGCTTTCTTT.